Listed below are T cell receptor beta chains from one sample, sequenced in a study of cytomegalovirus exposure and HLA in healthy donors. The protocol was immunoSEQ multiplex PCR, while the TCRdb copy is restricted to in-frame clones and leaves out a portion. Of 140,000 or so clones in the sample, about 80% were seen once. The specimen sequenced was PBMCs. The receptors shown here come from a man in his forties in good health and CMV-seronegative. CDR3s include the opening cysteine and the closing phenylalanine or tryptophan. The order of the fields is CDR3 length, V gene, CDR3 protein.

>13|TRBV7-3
CASSPQGNQPQHF
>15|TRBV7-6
CASSYGTGAGQPQHF
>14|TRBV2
CASSDPSRGDLTYF
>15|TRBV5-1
CASSATGVENQPQHF
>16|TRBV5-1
CASNFQVQGNTGELFF
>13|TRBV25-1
CASSEVQGYGYTF
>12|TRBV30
CAWSVRGDTQYF
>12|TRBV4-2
CASSLLEGEQYF
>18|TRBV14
CASSLERPGHGSYNEQFF
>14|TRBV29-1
CSVVKTGINTEAFF
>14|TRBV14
CASSQEAYNSPLHF
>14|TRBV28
CASSVPGANTEAFF
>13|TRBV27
CASSQTENTEAFF
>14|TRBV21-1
CASSVRQNTGELFF
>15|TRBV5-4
CASGNFPPENYGYTF
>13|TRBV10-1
CASSESGAGEQYF
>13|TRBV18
CASSAGQSNEQFF
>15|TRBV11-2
CASSYSGQEARTQYF
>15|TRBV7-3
CASSSGQEGNYGYTF
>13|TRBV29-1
CSVEADRATEAFF
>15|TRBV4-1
CASSQVGGGLNEQFF
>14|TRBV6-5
CASTPGQGGSEAFF
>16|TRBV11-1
CASSRRASGDQETQYF
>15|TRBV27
CASRAGQKENQPQHF
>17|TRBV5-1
CASSLAAERGGAGEQYF
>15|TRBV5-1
CASSPREGVNTEAFF
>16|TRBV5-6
CASSLDGRGGNTEAFF
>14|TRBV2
CASSIGDLNTEAFF
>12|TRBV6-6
CAVDRGRIEAFF
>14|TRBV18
CASSLSSGANVLTF